These 17 T cell receptor beta chains share one sample of origin, sequenced in a study of cytomegalovirus exposure and HLA in healthy donors. 13 Jbeta primers and 60 Vbeta primers were used for the PCR. Assay used: immunoSEQ multiplex PCR; TCRdb lists only in-frame clones, some missing. The sample shows about 77,000 clones, and around 13% sits with its ten largest clones. The sample was PBMCs. The origin of the receptors is a man aged 50 or older in good health and CMV-seropositive.

The V gene is TRBV19, the J gene TRBJ2-2; weak D call: TRBD2 (6 bases). This CDR3 contains 14 residues. Germline CDR1 is LNHDA and CDR2 is SQIVND (reference sequence). Trimming took off 7 bases at V and 6 bases at J, with 15 bases between the two ends. CDR3 DNA sequence: TGTGCCAGTACCCCATACGGGACTCCCGGGGAGCTGTTTTTT. Translating it yields CASTPYGTPGELFF.

The chain employs TRBV5-1 and TRBJ1-2; the match to TRBD1 covers 7 bases. The V gene's germline CDR1 is SGHRS and CDR2 YFSETQ. The CDR3 is made up of 13 amino acids. The trim removed 5 bases at V and 5 bases at J, leaving 6 bases unmatched. This CDR3 reads CASRSGTAYGYTF. In DNA, the CDR3 is TGCGCCAGCAGGTCCGGGACAGCTTATGGCTACACCTTC.

The chain recombines TRBV6-5 with TRBJ1-2; no clear D. This CDR3 spans 15 amino acids. Germline V CDR1 and CDR2: MNHEY, SVGAGI. V lost 5 bases and J 4 bases, leaving 17 bases between the germline ends. The DNA of the CDR3 is TGTGCCAGCAGTCCCGTGACGGAGGTATTCTATGGCTACACCTTC. It encodes CASSPVTEVFYGYTF.

The chain has TRBV5-1 and TRBJ2-3; D is perhaps TRBD1 (6 bases). Trimming removed 7 bases from V and 3 bases from J, with 18 bases in between. CDR1 is SGHRS and CDR2 is YFSETQ in the germline V gene. The CDR3 is 15 amino acids. CDR3 loop: CASETGTYKTDTQYF. The CDR3 DNA sequence: TGCGCCAGCGAAACCGGGACATACAAAACAGATACGCAGTATTTT.

The CDR3 protein is CASSLVEIAGAGETQYF. Written as DNA, the CDR3 is TGTGCCAGCAGCTTGGTAGAGATAGCGGGAGCCGGAGAGACCCAGTACTTC. The rearrangement links TRBV5-6 to TRBJ2-5, with 9 bases identical to TRBD2. CDR1 and CDR2 from the germline V gene are SGHDT and YYEEEE. This CDR3 region has 17 residues. V was clipped by 0 bases and J by 4 bases; unmatched bases: 10.

The rearrangement links TRBV28 to TRBJ2-7; 8 positions match TRBD1. The CDR3 sequence is 15 residues long. V lost 7 bases, J lost 7 bases, and 15 bases stayed unmatched. Germline V gene lookup returns CDR1 MDHEN and CDR2 SYDVKM. DNA of the CDR3: TGTGCCAGCAATCCCGGACAGGGCCTTTCGAGGGAGCAGTACTTC. As protein: CASNPGQGLSREQYF. The full variable domain, with the rest looked up from reference TRBV28 and TRBJ2-7, is DVKVTQSSRYLVKRTGEKVFLECVQDMDHENMFWYRQDPGLGLRLIYFSYDVKMKEKGDIPEGYSVSREKKERFSLILESASTNQTSMYLCASNPGQGLSREQYFGPGTRLTVT.

This sequence joins TRBV30 and TRBJ1-1; a weak D match, TRBD1 (5 bases). Between the trimmed V and J ends, which lost 5 bases and 3 bases, there was a span of 19 bases. Germline CDR1 is GTSNPN and CDR2 is SVGIG (reference sequence). The CDR3 sequence is 15 residues long. CDR3 nucleotides: TGTGCCTGGCAGGGATCCCTAAAAGTGGACACTGAAGCTTTCTTT. Its translation: CAWQGSLKVDTEAFF.

The CDR3 bases are TGTGCCAGCAGCCCCCCCTTGACAGGGTTCGACGAGCAGTACTTC. Translated, it gives CASSPPLTGFDEQYF. The chain combines TRBV7-9 with TRBJ2-7, with 7 bases fitting TRBD1. There are 15 residues in the CDR3. The J segment lost 5 bases and the V segment lost 5 bases, leaving 12 bases of the junction unmatched. Germline loops: CDR1 SEHNR, CDR2 FQNEAQ (reference sequence).

The chain combines TRBV11-2 with TRBJ1-1; the D is unclear. CDR1 is SGHAT and CDR2 is FQNNGV in the germline V gene. The V end lost 2 bases, the J end lost 3 bases, and 22 bases lay between the germline ends. The CDR3 totals 18 residues. CDR3 protein: CASSLRDPGGALDTEAFF. DNA for the CDR3: TGTGCCAGCAGCTTACGGGATCCGGGAGGCGCGTTGGACACTGAAGCTTTCTTT.

The V call is TRBV2, the J call TRBJ1-5, with 8 bases that match TRBD1. The CDR3 spans 13 residues. Germline-derived CDR1 and CDR2 are SNHLY and FYNNEI. V shed 6 bases and J 7 bases; nucleotides not matched to a gene: 5. CDR3 loop: CASRQGARQPQHF. The CDR3 DNA reads TGTGCCAGCAGGCAGGGGGCGAGGCAGCCCCAGCATTTT.

The chain carries TRBV4-2 and TRBJ2-1; D might be TRBD1 (6 bases). CDR3 size: 15 residues. V was pared by 3 bases and J by 8 bases, with 17 bases between. Germline CDR1 reads LGHNA; CDR2 reads YNFKEQ. The CDR3 coding sequence is TGTGCCAGCAGCCAGGCCCCGGACAGTCCCCATGAGCAGTTCTTC. It is translated as CASSQAPDSPHEQFF.

The chain is built from TRBV6-5 and TRBJ1-1, with a tentative D call TRBD1 (5 bases). This CDR3 contains 13 residues. Between the trimmed V and J ends, which lost 5 bases and 0 bases, there was a span of 7 bases. The germline V gene encodes CDR1 MNHEY and CDR2 SVGAGI. CDR3 in DNA: TGTGCCAGCAGTACGGGGGTGAACACTGAAGCTTTCTTT. This codes for CASSTGVNTEAFF.

This chain joins TRBV19 and TRBJ1-2, with 7 bases that match TRBD1. CDR3 size: 15 residues. V lost 4 bases, J lost 1 base, and 6 bases stayed unmatched. CDR1 is LNHDA and CDR2 is SQIVND in the germline V gene (reference sequence). In DNA form, the CDR3 reads TGTGCCAGTAGTACGCGGGACAGAAGTAACTATGGCTACACCTTC. Amino acids: CASSTRDRSNYGYTF.

The CDR3 loop is CASSLMGQGTSGANVLTF. Written as DNA, the CDR3 is TGCGCCAGCAGCTTGATGGGACAGGGAACTTCTGGGGCCAACGTCCTGACTTTC. This rearrangement joins TRBV5-1 to TRBJ2-6; 9 bases fit TRBD1. This CDR3 has 18 amino acids. Per the germline V gene, CDR1 is SGHRS and CDR2 is YFSETQ. The V and J ends lost 1 base and 1 base, in that order; junction bases with no gene match: 6.

The chain employs TRBV5-1 and TRBJ2-2; possible D gene TRBD2, 7 bases. Germline V gene sequence: CDR1 SGHRS, CDR2 YFSETQ. V was cut by 6 bases and J by 7 bases, with 16 bases left in between. This CDR3 comprises 14 residues. CDR3 nucleotide sequence: TGCGCCAGCAAGGCGGGGGCCGGAAGCGGGGAGCTGTTTTTT. This gives the protein CASKAGAGSGELFF. Supplemented by reference TRBV5-1 and TRBJ2-2, the full variable domain reads KAGVTQTPRYLIKTRGQQVTLSCSPISGHRSVSWYQQTPGQGLQFLFEYFSETQRNKGNFPGRFSGRQFSNSRSEMNVSTLELGDSALYLCASKAGAGSGELFFGEGSRLTVL.

The gene calls are TRBV21-1 and TRBJ1-2. TRBV21-1 is described as a pseudogene. CDR3 size: 12 residues. The CDR3 region has the DNA TGTGCCAGCAGCAAAGTGTCTGTCCGCTACACCTTC. Translated: CASSKVSVRYTF.

The genes are TRBV11-2 and TRBJ2-3; D not certain. V lost 5 bases and J 8 bases, leaving 11 bases between the germline ends. CDR1 and CDR2 from the germline V gene are SGHAT and FQNNGV. This CDR3 has 12 residues. CDR3 sequence: CASSPLYATQYF. As DNA, the CDR3 is TGTGCCAGCAGCCCCCTCTATGCTACGCAGTATTTT.